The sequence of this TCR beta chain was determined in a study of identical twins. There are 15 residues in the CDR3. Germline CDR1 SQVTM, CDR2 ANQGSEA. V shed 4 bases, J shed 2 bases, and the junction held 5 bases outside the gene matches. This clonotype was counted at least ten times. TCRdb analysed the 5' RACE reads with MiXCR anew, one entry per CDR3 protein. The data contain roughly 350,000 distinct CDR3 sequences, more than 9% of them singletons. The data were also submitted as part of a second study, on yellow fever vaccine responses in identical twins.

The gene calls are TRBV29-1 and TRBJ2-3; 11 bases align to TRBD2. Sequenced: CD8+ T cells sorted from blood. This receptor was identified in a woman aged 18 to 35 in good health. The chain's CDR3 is CSVALAGGITDTQYF. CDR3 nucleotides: TGCAGCGTTGCCCTAGCGGGAGGCATCACAGATACGCAGTATTTT.